The 15 T cell receptor beta chains given below trace back to one sample, sequenced in a study of a mutant IDH1 vaccine in newly diagnosed glioma. The repertoire was sequenced with immunoSEQ multiplex PCR; TCRdb's copy has only in-frame clones and lacks some. The sample shows 26,000 or so clones, 82% of them seen only once. Antigens for these TCRs are unknown. Time point specified: week 23, last vaccination. The study gave 300 ug of mutant IDH1 20-mer peptide per vaccine dose, with topical imiquimod. Sequencing was performed on PBMCs, taken from a glioma patient whose treatment included an IDH1 peptide vaccine. These receptors all come from a woman aged 25 to 45 with glioma.

The chain is built from TRBV19 and TRBJ2-7, with D unclear. With 6 bases removed from V and 2 bases from J, the gap between germline ends came to 14 bases. The germline CDR1 and CDR2 sequences are LNHDA and SQIVND (reference sequence). The CDR3 length is 14 residues. The CDR3 DNA is TGTGCCAGTAGCCCCTCGTGGGGAACCTACGAGCAGTACTTC. It specifies CASSPSWGTYEQYF.

The chain recombines TRBV5-1 with TRBJ1-2, with no clear D. The germline V gene has CDR1 SGHRS and CDR2 YFSETQ. The CDR3 runs 13 residues. V was trimmed by 0 bases and J by 4 bases, leaving 7 bases between them. The CDR3 region has the DNA TGCGCCAGCAGCTTGGATGGCCCCTATGGCTACACCTTC. Protein sequence: CASSLDGPYGYTF.

This chain joins TRBV7-9 and TRBJ2-1; D unclear. This CDR3 has 15 amino acids. V was shortened by 2 bases and J by 4 bases, with 12 bases between the two germline ends. The germline V gene encodes CDR1 SEHNR and CDR2 FQNEAQ (reference sequence). For the CDR3, the DNA is TGTGCCAGCAGCTTAATCTTAGGGCCTTACAATGAGCAGTTCTTC. Its translation is CASSLILGPYNEQFF.

The CDR3 nucleotides read TGTGCCAGCACCGGGTTGAGCAATCAGCCCCAGCATTTT. Amino acid sequence: CASTGLSNQPQHF. The chain couples TRBV6-1 to TRBJ1-5; no clear D gene. With 7 bases removed from V and 1 base from J, the gap between germline ends came to 8 bases. The V gene's germline CDR1 is MNHNS and CDR2 SASEGT. CDR3 length equals 13 residues.

The chain combines TRBV6-1 with TRBJ1-5; D gene uncertain. The CDR3 is made up of 14 amino acids. V was cut by 4 bases and J by 6 bases, with 13 bases left in between. Germline V gene lookup returns CDR1 MNHNS and CDR2 SASEGT. The CDR3 is CASSVRREGQPQHF. The DNA of the CDR3 is TGTGCCAGCAGTGTTCGGAGGGAAGGTCAGCCCCAGCATTTT.

The rearrangement links TRBV5-4 to TRBJ2-1, with TRBD2 identical over 7 bases. Germline V gene lookup returns CDR1 SGHNT and CDR2 YYREEE (reference sequence). Unmatched junction bases numbered 5, after V lost 4 bases and J lost 1 base. The CDR3 consists of 15 residues. The CDR3 nucleotides read TGTGCCAGCAGCGGGGAGGGTGGGTCCTACAATGAGCAGTTCTTC. This gives the protein CASSGEGGSYNEQFF.

The gene calls are TRBV5-1 and TRBJ1-1, with D unresolved. Germline V lookup: CDR1 SGHRS, CDR2 YFSETQ. V dropped 1 base and J dropped 6 bases, with 10 bases sitting between them. This CDR3 has 13 residues. CDR3 amino acids: CASSLTGTPEAFF. In DNA, the CDR3 is TGCGCCAGCAGCTTGACGGGTACTCCTGAAGCTTTCTTT.

The V call is TRBV7-9, the J call TRBJ2-2; D possibly uses TRBD1 or TRBD2 (5 bases each). V was clipped by 1 base and J by 1 base, with 16 bases between them. The CDR3 runs to 18 residues. Per the germline V gene, CDR1 is SEHNR and CDR2 is FQNEAQ (reference sequence). CDR3 bases: TGTGCCAGCAGCTTAGAGGTTATCGGGACGGGGAACACCGGGGAGCTGTTTTTT. Translation: CASSLEVIGTGNTGELFF.

This clone rates as medium-sized. J is TRBJ1-4 and V is TRBV6-5, with unresolved D. In germline, CDR1 is MNHEY, CDR2 SVGAGI. The CDR3 length is 14 residues. V was trimmed by 0 bases and J by 10 bases, leaving 12 bases between them. CDR3 residues: CASSYSGGEGKLFF. The CDR3 region has the DNA TGTGCCAGCAGTTACTCTGGCGGGGAGGGAAAACTGTTTTTT.

The gene calls are TRBV7-2 and TRBJ2-3; 7 positions agree with TRBD2. The CDR3 sequence is 15 residues long. Germline lookup yields CDR1 SGHTA and CDR2 FQGNSA. Unmatched junction bases numbered 9, after V lost 2 bases and J lost 7 bases. For the CDR3, the DNA is TGTGCCAGCAGCTTATCCGGGACTAACCGTAATACGCAGTATTTT. This encodes CASSLSGTNRNTQYF.

The J gene is TRBJ2-1, the V gene TRBV2, with TRBD2 identical over 9 bases. Germline V gene sequence: CDR1 SNHLY, CDR2 FYNNEI. This CDR3 comprises 15 residues. V lost 1 base, J lost 5 bases, and 3 bases stayed unmatched. CDR3: CASSEGRGGHNEQFF. The DNA of the CDR3 is TGTGCCAGCAGTGAAGGGCGGGGGGGACACAATGAGCAGTTCTTC.

The chain uses TRBV7-9 and TRBJ1-1; D is unresolved. V lost 8 bases to trimming and J lost 2 bases, with 9 bases between them. CDR3 size: 12 residues. From germline, CDR1 is SEHNR and CDR2 FQNEAQ (reference sequence). The CDR3 region is CASERGNTEAFF. In DNA form, the CDR3 reads TGTGCCAGCGAGCGGGGAAACACTGAAGCTTTCTTT.

The sample holds one count of this clone. The rearrangement links TRBV4-1 to TRBJ1-4; no reliable D call. This CDR3 comprises 14 residues. Trimming left V 2 bases short and J 4 bases short, with 8 bases between. Per the germline V gene, CDR1 is MGHRA and CDR2 is YSYEKL. The CDR3 DNA reads as TGCGCCAGCAGCCAACTGGCGATTAATGAAAAACTGTTTTTT. Translated, it gives CASSQLAINEKLFF.

This rearrangement joins TRBV29-1 to TRBJ2-2; D assignment may be TRBD1 or TRBD2 (5 bases each). Germline CDR1 reads SQVTM; CDR2 reads ANQGSEA. The CDR3 contains 14 residues. Trimming cost V 5 bases and J 5 bases, with 15 bases left between them. CDR3 in amino acids: CSVTGTRGTGELFF. In DNA, the CDR3 is TGCAGCGTTACCGGGACCCGCGGAACCGGGGAGCTGTTTTTT.

This clone showed up just a few times. The chain joins TRBV5-1 to TRBJ2-7, with 11 positions matching TRBD1. Germline-derived CDR1 and CDR2 are SGHRS and YFSETQ. This CDR3 is 17 amino acids long. J lost 1 base, V lost 0 bases, and 6 bases had no gene match. CDR3 sequence: CASSLAIGTGGSYEQYF. Written as DNA, the CDR3 is TGCGCCAGCAGCTTGGCCATTGGGACAGGGGGGTCCTACGAGCAGTACTTC.